This TCR beta chain is drawn from a study of vaccination and CD4 T cells after COVID-19. Study-wide context: Participants were given two doses of BNT162b2 or mRNA-1273 vaccine. Overall study findings and caveats: The authors identified 304 of 307 vaccine-specific clones in convalescent patients as spike mono-reactive.

Specified treatment: roughly 11-day PBMC culture with coronavirus spike peptide pools or control peptides (ViraFEST assay). As for this clonotype: What it binds is not known.

The Oncomine TCR Beta short-read assay sequenced DNA from cultured CD4+ T cells. MiXCR, applied by TCRdb to the PCR reads, yields one record per CDR3 protein. The sample lists thousands of distinct CDR3 sequences, around two thirds seen once, with less than 40% in the top ten. The TCR comes from a human donor who had recovered from COVID-19. Sequenced: CD4+ T cells from blood, cultured in vitro.

CDR3 in amino acids: CSATYDPTSATYEQYF. For the CDR3, the DNA is TGCAGTGCTACCTACGATCCGACTAGCGCAACCTACGAGCAGTACTTC. The chain links TRBV20-1 to TRBJ2-7; 8 nucleotides match TRBD2. V lost 4 bases and J lost 2; bases outside the gene matches: 13. CDR1 is DFQATT, CDR2 SNEGSKA, per germline (reference sequence). This CDR3 spans 16 amino acids.